These 20 T cell receptor beta chains originate from one sample sequenced in a study of blood T cell repertoires in COVID-19. The data were produced by immunoSEQ multiplex PCR, yet TCRdb's version contains in-frame clones alone and is incomplete. The sample contains some 200,000 clones, over 75% of which appear only once. The sequenced sample consisted of PBMCs or T cells enriched from blood (not recorded which). The receptor source for this set is a man aged 35 to 55 who had recovered from COVID-19.

The chain carries TRBV7-9 and TRBJ2-5; D is perhaps TRBD2 (6 bases). CDR1 is SEHNR and CDR2 is FQNEAQ in the germline V gene (reference sequence). V gave up 6 bases and J gave up 5 bases, with 16 bases separating them. CDR3 length equals 14 residues. This chain's CDR3 is CASSSGAGPETQYF. The CDR3 bases are TGTGCCAGCAGTTCGGGTGCGGGGCCTGAGACCCAGTACTTC.

The V and J genes are TRBV3-1 (or the pseudogene TRBV3-2) and TRBJ1-4; 7 positions agree with TRBD1. Looked up from germline, CDR1 is LGHDT and CDR2 is YNNKEL (reference sequence). The CDR3 covers 16 residues. V was pared by 3 bases and J by 4 bases, with 8 bases of the junction left unmatched. The chain's CDR3 is CASSQTHRGFNEKLFF. As DNA, the CDR3 is TGTGCCAGCAGCCAGACACACAGGGGATTTAATGAAAAACTGTTTTTT.

This chain joins TRBV7-7 and TRBJ2-7, with 7 bases fitting TRBD1. Germline CDR1 and CDR2: SSHAT and FNYEAQ (reference sequence). Trimming cost V 3 bases and J 6 bases; bases outside gene matches: 5. The CDR3 length is 13 residues. The CDR3, as DNA: TGTGCCAGCAGCTTGACAGGGATAGGCGAGCAGTACTTC. Translation gives CASSLTGIGEQYF.

The chain carries TRBV19 and TRBJ2-1, with 9 bases lining up with TRBD2. V lost 4 bases, J lost 9 bases, and 10 bases stayed unmatched. This CDR3 is 15 amino acids long. Per the germline V gene, CDR1 is LNHDA and CDR2 is SQIVND (reference sequence). The CDR3 region has the DNA TGTGCCAGTAGTACCATAGCGGGGGATCGTCCTGAGCAGTTCTTC. Residues: CASSTIAGDRPEQFF.

This chain connects TRBV29-1 to TRBJ1-2; 7 nucleotides align to TRBD1. The germline V gene encodes CDR1 SQVTM and CDR2 ANQGSEA. This CDR3 region has 12 residues. Losses at the gene ends were 3 bases for V and 7 bases for J; bases not matched to a gene: 5. The CDR3 DNA sequence: TGCAGCGTTGAGGGGACAGTGGGTGGCTACACCTTC. Its translation is CSVEGTVGGYTF.

This sequence joins TRBV24-1 and TRBJ2-1, with 8 nucleotides matching TRBD2. This CDR3 contains 17 residues. CDR1 is KGHDR, CDR2 SFDVKD, per germline. J gave up 0 bases and V 4 bases, and 7 bases lay outside the gene matches. CDR3 sequence: CATSDRRAGVSYNEQFF. In DNA form, the CDR3 reads TGTGCCACCAGTGACCGACGAGCGGGGGTCTCCTACAATGAGCAGTTCTTC.

The rearrangement joins TRBV19 to TRBJ2-7; D is uncertain. The germline V gene encodes CDR1 LNHDA and CDR2 SQIVND (reference sequence). V lost 11 bases, J lost 6 bases, and 14 bases lay in between. The CDR3 length is 11 residues. DNA of the CDR3: TGTGCCTCCCCGGGTCAGTTCGAGCAGTACTTC. Protein sequence: CASPGQFEQYF.

This clone was recorded a few times. The rearrangement uses TRBV5-1 and TRBJ2-5; D gene uncertain. V was pared by 3 bases and J by 4 bases, with 10 bases between. Per the germline V gene, CDR1 is SGHRS and CDR2 is YFSETQ. The CDR3 covers 13 residues. The DNA for the CDR3 is TGCGCCAGCAGCTCAGGAAATCTAGAGACCCAGTACTTC. It yields the protein CASSSGNLETQYF. The variable domain in full, completed from reference TRBV5-1 and TRBJ2-5, reads KAGVTQTPRYLIKTRGQQVTLSCSPISGHRSVSWYQQTPGQGLQFLFEYFSETQRNKGNFPGRFSGRQFSNSRSEMNVSTLELGDSALYLCASSSGNLETQYFGPGTRLLVL.

This chain uses TRBV5-1 with TRBJ1-5, with a tentative D call TRBD1 (5 bases). CDR3 size: 13 residues. Germline CDR1 reads SGHRS; CDR2 reads YFSETQ. The CDR3 DNA reads as TGCGCTCAAAAGGGAGGGGTTCATCAGCCCCAGCATTTT. Its translation: CAQKGGVHQPQHF.

J is TRBJ1-6 and V is TRBV29-1; possibly TRBD1 for D (5 bases). Trimming pared 4 bases from V and 5 bases from J, leaving 9 bases between. Germline-derived CDR1 and CDR2 are SQVTM and ANQGSEA. The CDR3 consists of 13 residues. The CDR3 DNA reads TGCAGCGTTGGGCAGGGTGATAATTCACCCCTCCACTTT. Protein product: CSVGQGDNSPLHF.

The chain joins TRBV4-2 to TRBJ2-3; 8 positions agree with TRBD1. This CDR3 has 16 amino acids. Trimming took 4 bases from V and 9 from J; bases not matched to a gene: 15. From germline, CDR1 is LGHNA and CDR2 YNFKEQ. The chain's CDR3 is CASSPRLGQASGTQYF. The CDR3 coding sequence is TGTGCCAGCAGCCCTCGGCTGGGACAGGCTTCGGGGACGCAGTATTTT.

V usage is TRBV11-3 and J usage is TRBJ2-1; D is perhaps TRBD2 (5 bases). V lost 5 bases and J lost 0, with 11 bases in between. Germline-derived CDR1 and CDR2 are SGHNT and YENEEA. This CDR3 contains 15 residues. This chain's CDR3 is CASSPEGSSYNEQFF. CDR3 DNA: TGTGCCAGCAGCCCCGAGGGAAGCTCCTACAATGAGCAGTTCTTC.

The chain uses TRBV9 and TRBJ2-7, with TRBD1 matching over 10 bases. This CDR3 contains 15 residues. CDR1 is SGDLS and CDR2 is YYNGEE in the germline V gene. V lost 2 bases and J lost 7; bases outside the gene matches: 9. CDR3 region: CASSVTGTGAGEQYF. CDR3 nucleotide sequence: TGTGCCAGCAGCGTGACCGGGACAGGGGCGGGGGAGCAGTACTTC. Complete variable domain (other parts from reference TRBV9 and TRBJ2-7): DSGVTQTPKHLITATGQRVTLRCSPRSGDLSVYWYQQSLDQGLQFLIQYYNGEERAKGNILERFSAQQFPDLHSELNLSSLELGDSALYFCASSVTGTGAGEQYFGPGTRLTVT.

This clone appeared a few times. The chain is built from TRBV7-3 and TRBJ1-1, with D tentatively TRBD1 (6 bases). V was trimmed by 6 bases and J by 2 bases, leaving 19 bases between them. This CDR3 comprises 16 residues. Germline CDR1 is SGHTA and CDR2 is FQGTGA. CDR3 region: CASSHSGGSGNTEAFF. The CDR3 region has the DNA TGTGCCAGCAGTCACTCGGGGGGCTCTGGAAACACTGAAGCTTTCTTT.

This chain connects TRBV9 to TRBJ1-1; D may be TRBD1 (6 bases). This CDR3 spans 16 amino acids. Germline V gene data show CDR1 as SGDLS and CDR2 as YYNGEE. The V end was cut by 0 bases, the J end by 6 bases, with 18 bases between. The CDR3, as DNA: TGTGCCAGCAGCGTAGCTCTGGGGGCAAGTTTAGCTGAAGCTTTCTTT. Its protein product is CASSVALGASLAEAFF.

The chain recombines TRBV9 with TRBJ1-5; D remains ambiguous. CDR1 is SGDLS and CDR2 is YYNGEE in the germline V gene. The CDR3 length is 14 residues. V was clipped by 4 bases and J by 1 base, with 9 bases between them. Here the CDR3 DNA reads TGTGCCAGCAGCCCCCCGGGGAGCAATCAGCCCCAGCATTTT. Its translation: CASSPPGSNQPQHF.

The J gene is TRBJ2-2, the V gene TRBV29-1, with TRBD2 matching 11 bases. CDR1 is SQVTM and CDR2 is ANQGSEA in the germline V gene. This CDR3 is built from 16 residues. V lost 4 bases, J lost 0 bases, and 4 bases stayed unmatched. DNA of the CDR3: TGCAGCGTTGGGACTAGCGGGCTGCCGAACACCGGGGAGCTGTTTTTT. Protein sequence: CSVGTSGLPNTGELFF.

The chain has TRBV11-2 and TRBJ1-3; no clear D. The germline gives CDR1 SGHAT, CDR2 FQNNGV. The CDR3 covers 14 residues. V was cut by 4 bases and J by 0 bases, with 7 bases left in between. CDR3 region: CASSSSYSGNTIYF. The DNA for the CDR3 is TGTGCCAGCAGCTCAAGCTACTCTGGAAACACCATATATTTT.

This clone came up a few times. The chain uses TRBV15 and TRBJ2-1; 8 nucleotides line up with TRBD2. Germline CDR1 and CDR2: LNHNV and YYDKDF (reference sequence). This CDR3 is 14 amino acids long. The V segment lost 3 bases and the J segment 9 bases; nucleotides outside the gene matches: 7. CDR3 DNA: TGTGCCACCAGCAGGGGGACTAGTCGTAGTGAGCAGTTCTTC. It specifies CATSRGTSRSEQFF.

The rearrangement links TRBV7-8 to TRBJ1-5, with TRBD1 matching over 7 bases. The CDR3 contains 15 residues. Trimming cost V 5 bases and J 6 bases; bases outside gene matches: 10. Germline V gene data show CDR1 as SGHVS and CDR2 as FQNEAQ. The CDR3 loop is CASSPGNRGIQPQHF. CDR3 in DNA: TGTGCCAGCAGCCCCGGAAACAGGGGTATTCAGCCCCAGCATTTT.